Below, 16 T cell receptor beta chains from the same sample are listed, as sequenced in a study of cytomegalovirus exposure and HLA in healthy donors. Method: immunoSEQ multiplex PCR; TCRdb's copy keeps in-frame clones and lacks some. Of 120,000 to 150,000 clones listed, just over 90% are singletons. The sample taken for sequencing was PBMCs. These receptors all stem from a man aged 18 to 29 in good health and CMV-seronegative.

This chain joins TRBV6-4 and TRBJ2-2, with TRBD2 as a possible D gene (5 bases). With 0 bases removed from V and 4 bases from J, the gap between germline ends came to 6 bases. The CDR3 runs 14 residues. The V gene's germline CDR1 is MRHNA and CDR2 SNTAGT. DNA of the CDR3: TGTGCCAGCAGTGACTCGGGAGCCACCGGGGAGCTGTTTTTT. Protein product: CASSDSGATGELFF.

The chain recombines TRBV5-6 with TRBJ2-2; D unresolved. Germline V gene data show CDR1 as SGHDT and CDR2 as YYEEEE. V was pared by 0 bases and J by 4 bases, with 4 bases between. This CDR3 has 13 residues. The CDR3 DNA reads TGTGCCAGCAGCTTGGCGGGCACCGGGGAGCTGTTTTTT. Its protein product is CASSLAGTGELFF.

V and J are TRBV6-1 and TRBJ2-3; D may be TRBD2 (6 bases). Germline CDR1 reads MNHNS; CDR2 reads SASEGT. V lost 3 bases, J lost 3 bases, and 13 bases lay in between. The CDR3 totals 15 residues. The CDR3 nucleotides read TGTGCCAGCAGTGAGGGGGGATCCCCAACAGATACGCAGTATTTT. It yields the protein CASSEGGSPTDTQYF.

The V call is TRBV9, the J call TRBJ2-5, with 10 bases matching TRBD2. Trimming cost V 3 bases and J 2 bases; bases outside gene matches: 7. Germline CDR1 SGDLS, CDR2 YYNGEE. This CDR3 has 16 residues. The CDR3 loop reads CASSAHSGGLQETQYF. CDR3 bases: TGTGCCAGCAGCGCCCATAGCGGGGGGCTTCAAGAGACCCAGTACTTC.

The CDR3 nucleotides read TGTGCCAGCAGCCTAGGGAGTGCGGGAGGGCCGGGCAATGAGCAGTTCTTC. It encodes CASSLGSAGGPGNEQFF. The chain recombines TRBV7-7 with TRBJ2-1; 9 bases agree with TRBD2. The ends lost 5 bases at V and 6 bases at J; junction bases unmatched: 14. CDR3 length equals 17 residues. Germline V CDR1 and CDR2: SSHAT, FNYEAQ (reference sequence).

For the CDR3, the DNA is TGTGCCAGCAGTGAACAGGGGCTGGCCAAAAACATTCAGTACTTC. Protein: CASSEQGLAKNIQYF. The chain recombines TRBV2 with TRBJ2-4; perhaps TRBD1 as D (6 bases). Deletions cut 2 bases from V and 1 base from J, with 9 bases between. Germline lookup yields CDR1 SNHLY and CDR2 FYNNEI. CDR3 length: 15 amino acids. Variable domain in full (rest from reference TRBV2 and TRBJ2-4): EPEVTQTPSHQVTQMGQEVILRCVPISNHLYFYWYRQILGQKVEFLVSFYNNEISEKSEIFDDQFSVERPDGSNFTLKIRSTKLEDSAMYFCASSEQGLAKNIQYFGAGTRLSVL.

The chain combines TRBV29-1 with TRBJ2-1, with D perhaps TRBD1 (5 bases). V was trimmed by 1 base and J by 3 bases, leaving 10 bases between them. The CDR3 length is 14 residues. The germline V gene has CDR1 SQVTM and CDR2 ANQGSEA. The CDR3 DNA is TGCAGCGTTGAAGCGAAAACAGGCTACAATGAGCAGTTCTTC. Translation gives CSVEAKTGYNEQFF.

The chain combines TRBV30 with TRBJ2-1, with a weak D call TRBD2 (6 bases). With 2 bases removed from V and 9 bases from J, the gap between germline ends came to 14 bases. The CDR3 sequence is 13 residues long. The V gene's germline CDR1 is GTSNPN and CDR2 SVGIG (reference sequence). CDR3 nucleotides: TGTGCCTGGAGTAAAACAGCCGGGAGTGAGCAGTTCTTC. Amino acids: CAWSKTAGSEQFF.

The rearrangement joins TRBV27 to TRBJ1-4; a weak D match, TRBD1 (6 bases). From germline, CDR1 is MNHEY and CDR2 SMNVEV (reference sequence). The ends were cut back, 6 bases at V and 4 bases at J, with 12 bases in the middle. The CDR3 length is 14 residues. CDR3 nucleotides: TGTGCCAGCAGCCCATGGACAGATAATGAAAAACTGTTTTTT. Translating gives CASSPWTDNEKLFF.

V gene TRBV27 combines with J gene TRBJ1-1; D is unresolved. V lost 0 bases and J 4 bases, leaving 9 bases between the germline ends. Germline assignment: CDR1 MNHEY and CDR2 SMNVEV (reference sequence). There are 14 residues in the CDR3. The CDR3 here is CASSLSRVGTEAFF. For the CDR3, the DNA is TGTGCCAGCAGTTTATCGCGGGTCGGCACTGAAGCTTTCTTT.

This chain joins TRBV29-1 and TRBJ1-1; 7 bases fit TRBD1. Germline trimming cut 7 bases from V and 2 bases from J; bases unmatched to any gene: 4. Germline lookup yields CDR1 SQVTM and CDR2 ANQGSEA. The CDR3 is made up of 12 amino acids. The CDR3 DNA sequence: TGCAGCGCTGACAGGGATAACACTGAAGCTTTCTTT. Protein: CSADRDNTEAFF.

The V call is TRBV12-5, the J call TRBJ1-5, with D unclear. The CDR3 has 12 amino acids. Trimming removed 6 bases from V and 3 bases from J, with 6 bases in between. In germline, CDR1 is LGHNT, CDR2 FRNRAP. The CDR3 DNA reads TGTGCTAGTGGCCTCCTCAATCAGCCCCAGCATTTT. It specifies CASGLLNQPQHF.

This CDR3 is CASRQGGGTEAFF. CDR3 bases: TGTGCCAGCAGGCAAGGCGGTGGGACTGAAGCTTTCTTT. The chain couples TRBV7-2 to TRBJ1-1; D is uncertain. This CDR3 comprises 13 residues. Germline V CDR1 and CDR2: SGHTA, FQGNSA. V was pared by 6 bases and J by 5 bases, with 13 bases between.

The V and J genes are TRBV5-1 and TRBJ2-1; 13 bases fit TRBD2. Losses at the gene ends were 3 bases for V and 8 bases for J; bases not matched to a gene: 5. The CDR3 totals 15 residues. CDR1 and CDR2 from the germline V gene are SGHRS and YFSETQ. CDR3 in amino acids: CASSSGLAGVDEQFF. DNA for the CDR3: TGCGCCAGCAGCTCTGGACTAGCGGGGGTGGATGAGCAGTTCTTC.

The J gene is TRBJ1-3, the V gene TRBV2; D possibly corresponds to TRBD1 (5 bases). The V end was cut by 2 bases, the J end by 0 bases, with 11 bases between. CDR3 length equals 16 residues. Germline V gene data show CDR1 as SNHLY and CDR2 as FYNNEI. The CDR3 loop is CASSERGIHSGNTIYF. CDR3 sequence (DNA): TGTGCCAGCAGTGAACGGGGGATCCACTCTGGAAACACCATATATTTT.

The V and J genes are TRBV6-1 and TRBJ2-5; the match to TRBD1 covers 7 bases. The V gene end was trimmed by 10 bases and the J gene end by 2 bases; junction bases not matched to a gene: 10. The CDR3 runs to 14 residues. Germline V gene sequence: CDR1 MNHNS, CDR2 SASEGT. The CDR3 protein is CAISLGQAQETQYF. The CDR3 DNA is TGTGCCATCTCCCTTGGACAGGCTCAAGAGACCCAGTACTTC.